This T cell receptor (beta chain) was retrieved from a study of CD8 T cells in ankylosing spondylitis. Regarding the study as a whole: Disease-linked clones bore a CD8+ phenotype and were relatively rare in peripheral blood. A motif in TCR beta, a set of eight highly homologous variants, appeared characteristic of ankylosing spondylitis blood. Significant enrichment of disease-linked clones was reportedly seen in matched ankylosing spondylitis synovial fluid.

V dropped 2 bases and J dropped 1 base, with 14 bases sitting between them. This CDR3 has 16 amino acids. Germline V CDR1 and CDR2: SGHRS, YFSETQ. Quantitative 5'-RACE with molecular barcodes produced the TCR beta libraries. TCRdb re-called the 5' RACE reads with MiXCR, one entry per CDR3 protein. The data hold fewer than 750,000 distinct CDR3 sequences, with around a fifth observed a single time. About this clonotype itself: What it binds is not known.

The source is a male donor with ankylosing spondylitis. Sequenced sample: blood, either unsorted or a sorted T cell fraction (not recorded which). The gene calls are TRBV5-1 and TRBJ2-3, with D perhaps matching TRBD2 (5 bases). CDR3 sequence reads: CASSFTAGWGTDTQYF. In nucleotides, the CDR3 is TGCGCCAGCAGCTTTACGGCGGGCTGGGGCACAGATACGCAGTATTTT.